This T cell receptor (beta chain) was identified in a study of T cells after yellow fever vaccination. One entry per CDR3 protein, called by TCRdb with MiXCR from the 5' RACE reads. In the table there are roughly 94,000 distinct CDR3 sequences, about 8.4% of which are singletons. The V gene lost 3 bases and the J gene lost 7 bases, with 13 bases spanning the gap. CDR3 length: 14 amino acids. Germline V gives CDR1 LNHDA, CDR2 SQIVND (reference sequence). Study-wide results and limits: Highly abundant clonotypes carried over from the bulk population could end up in FACS-sorted repertoires as contaminants. A large majority of primary-vaccination clones showed up again after the booster (under 98% CD4, around 90% CD8). It was the secondary response that reached its peak faster, day 5 versus 15, but it was weaker.

This clonotype was found a few times. V is TRBV19 and J is TRBJ2-1; maybe TRBD2 (5 bases). Material: CD8+ T cells not binding an NS4B(214-222) dextramer, sorted from PBMCs, obtained around 14 days after the first yellow fever vaccination. This receptor was taken from a man between 18 and 35 years old who received the YFV17D yellow fever vaccine. The CDR3 DNA sequence: TGTGCCAGTAGTATCGCCGGACTGGAGAATGAGCAGTTCTTC. The encoded protein is CASSIAGLENEQFF.